This passage covers 19 T cell receptor beta chains from one sample sequenced in a study of blood T cell repertoires in COVID-19 (dated by TCRdb to the early 2020s). The library was produced with the immunoSEQ multiplex PCR assay. The table was pulled from immuneACCESS by TCRdb, which kept in-frame rearrangements only. Such tables lose some clones; where checked, under half of the loss comes from unresolved V genes, and the rest has no known cause. The sample includes 110,000 to 150,000 clones, with around 83% observed a single time. Less than 5% of the sample goes to the ten largest clones. The sample comprised peripheral blood. These receptors were collected from a woman over 75 with acute or convalescent COVID-19.

This clone appeared a few times. The gene calls are TRBV5-1 and TRBJ1-1; 11 bases map to TRBD1. CDR3 size: 18 residues. CDR1 and CDR2 from the germline V gene are SGHRS and YFSETQ. J lost 0 bases, V lost 1 base, and 8 bases had no gene match. In DNA form, the CDR3 reads TGCGCCAGCAGCTTGCGGGGGACAGGGGGGATCATGAACACTGAAGCTTTCTTT. Translation: CASSLRGTGGIMNTEAFF.

V gene TRBV5-1 combines with J gene TRBJ2-1; weak D call: TRBD1 (7 bases). The CDR3 is 16 amino acids. Germline assignment: CDR1 SGHRS and CDR2 YFSETQ. Trimming left V 4 bases short and J 1 base short, with 15 bases between. The CDR3 nucleotides read TGCGCCAGCAGCAGTCCGACAGGGAGGTCCTACAATGAGCAGTTCTTC. It codes for CASSSPTGRSYNEQFF.

This clone turned up a few times. The chain links TRBV24-1 to TRBJ2-3, with 7 bases aligning to TRBD2. The germline V gene encodes CDR1 KGHDR and CDR2 SFDVKD. J was trimmed by 2 bases and V by 3 bases; bases with no gene match: 10. This CDR3 has 17 amino acids. CDR3 DNA: TGTGCCACCAGTGATATACCGACTAGCCCCGACACAGATACGCAGTATTTT. This translates into CATSDIPTSPDTDTQYF.

The chain recombines TRBV27 with TRBJ1-2; 8 bases are a match to TRBD1. V shed 4 bases, J shed 4 bases, and the junction held 5 bases outside the gene matches. Germline CDR1 is MNHEY and CDR2 is SMNVEV (reference sequence). The CDR3 contains 14 residues. The CDR3 DNA is TGTGCCAGCAGTTATGGACAGGGCGTCTATGGCTACACCTTC. Translating it yields CASSYGQGVYGYTF.

The V call is TRBV6-5, the J call TRBJ2-1; no reliable D call. CDR3 length equals 11 residues. Germline V gene lookup returns CDR1 MNHEY and CDR2 SVGAGI. V lost 1 base, J lost 8 bases, and 3 bases lay in between. CDR3 coding DNA: TGTGCCAGCAGTTACTTCGATGAGCAGTTCTTC. This codes for CASSYFDEQFF.

The CDR3 sequence is CATSRDQKDTQYF. CDR3 nucleotide sequence: TGTGCCACCAGCAGAGATCAGAAAGATACGCAGTATTTT. The chain joins TRBV15 to TRBJ2-3; D uncertain. Trimming cost V 0 bases and J 5 bases, with 6 bases left between them. CDR3 length: 13 residues. From germline, CDR1 is LNHNV and CDR2 YYDKDF (reference sequence). Full variable domain (outside the CDR3, taken from reference TRBV15 and TRBJ2-3): DAMVIQNPRYQVTQFGKPVTLSCSQTLNHNVMYWYQQKSSQAPKLLFHYYDKDFNNEADTPDNFQSRRPNTSFCFLDIRSPGLGDTAMYLCATSRDQKDTQYFGPGTRLTVL.

The chain links TRBV9 to TRBJ2-1; 7 nucleotides match TRBD2. The junction had 11 bases not matched to a gene; V was cut back by 3 bases and J by 14 bases. The CDR3 is made up of 13 amino acids. Germline values: CDR1 SGDLS, CDR2 YYNGEE. This chain's CDR3 is CASSDAVAGPKFF. CDR3 nucleotide sequence: TGTGCCAGCAGCGACGCGGTAGCGGGTCCCAAGTTCTTC.

The chain is built from TRBV7-9 and TRBJ1-3; the D gene is possibly TRBD1 (6 bases). Trimming removed 5 bases at V and 1 base at J, with 18 bases between. CDR1 and CDR2 from the germline V gene are SEHNR and FQNEAQ (reference sequence). This CDR3 has 17 residues. CDR3 sequence (DNA): TGTGCCAGCAGCCGTCCTAGCAGGGGTGCTTCTGGAAACACCATATATTTT. Translated: CASSRPSRGASGNTIYF.

This sequence joins TRBV15 and TRBJ2-7, with 11 bases fitting TRBD1. V trimming: 1 base; J trimming: 3 bases; junction bases outside the gene matches: 2. The CDR3 has 15 residues. Looked up from germline, CDR1 is LNHNV and CDR2 is YYDKDF (reference sequence). CDR3 protein: CATSRGDRGDYEQYF. For the CDR3, the DNA is TGTGCCACCAGCAGAGGGGACAGGGGGGACTACGAGCAGTACTTC.

This clone was observed a single time. The chain carries TRBV28 and TRBJ1-2; the match to TRBD1 covers 8 bases. CDR3 length: 15 amino acids. V lost 1 base to trimming and J lost 3 bases; unmatched junction nucleotides: 4. The germline V gene has CDR1 MDHEN and CDR2 SYDVKM. The CDR3 spells CASSLFQGADYGYTF. In nucleotides, the CDR3 is TGTGCCAGCAGTTTATTCCAGGGGGCGGACTATGGCTACACCTTC.

The table lists this clone with a few counts. The chain carries TRBV4-1 and TRBJ1-2, with D tentatively TRBD1 (6 bases). This CDR3 region has 16 residues. Germline assignment: CDR1 MGHRA and CDR2 YSYEKL. V lost 2 bases to trimming and J lost 0 bases, with 13 bases between them. The CDR3 DNA reads TGCGCCAGCAGCCAAATCATGACAGGCACTAACTATGGCTACACCTTC. As protein: CASSQIMTGTNYGYTF.

The V call is TRBV5-4, the J call TRBJ1-2; D is undetermined. Germline CDR1 SGHNT, CDR2 YYREEE (reference sequence). CDR3 length: 13 residues. V shed 0 bases and J shed 6 bases, with 9 bases lying between them. In DNA, the CDR3 is TGTGCCAGCAGCTTGGCCGGCGGGAATGGCTACACCTTC. Encoded protein: CASSLAGGNGYTF. The full variable domain, completed using reference TRBV5-4 and TRBJ1-2, is ETGVTQSPTHLIKTRGQQVTLRCSSQSGHNTVSWYQQALGQGPQFIFQYYREEENGRGNFPPRFSGLQFPNYSSELNVNALELDDSALYLCASSLAGGNGYTFGSGTRLTVV.

The V gene is TRBV20-1, the J gene TRBJ2-7; TRBD2 might be the D (5 bases). Germline values: CDR1 DFQATT, CDR2 SNEGSKA (reference sequence). V lost 5 bases and J lost 9, with 14 bases in between. The CDR3 is 11 residues long. CDR3 sequence: CSAGEWVGQYF. The CDR3 DNA follows: TGCAGTGCTGGGGAGTGGGTTGGGCAGTACTTC.

The V and J genes are TRBV9 and TRBJ2-1; 7 nucleotides match TRBD1. This CDR3 contains 15 residues. Germline CDR1 SGDLS, CDR2 YYNGEE. The V segment lost 0 bases and the J segment 2 bases; nucleotides outside the gene matches: 2. The DNA of the CDR3 is TGTGCCAGCAGCGTAGAGGGGGCCACCTACAATGAGCAGTTCTTC. This sequence encodes CASSVEGATYNEQFF.

The genes are TRBV4-1 and TRBJ1-4, with a weak D call TRBD1 (6 bases). V lost 2 bases and J lost 2, with 9 bases in between. From germline, CDR1 is MGHRA and CDR2 YSYEKL. The CDR3 has 15 amino acids. Here the CDR3 DNA reads TGCGCCAGCAGCCAAAATAGGGGGACTAATGAAAAACTGTTTTTT. It specifies CASSQNRGTNEKLFF.

CDR3 in amino acids: CASRLGGRATDTQYF. The CDR3 nucleotides read TGTGCAAGTCGCTTAGGCGGGAGGGCCACAGATACGCAGTATTTT. V gene TRBV12-2 combines with J gene TRBJ2-3; the table's D gene call, TRBD2, was not cross checked with the DNA. TRBV12-2 is reported as a pseudogene. This CDR3 comprises 15 residues.

This sequence joins TRBV19 and TRBJ1-2, with TRBD1 matching 9 bases. The germline gives CDR1 LNHDA, CDR2 SQIVND (reference sequence). Trimming at V came to 3 bases and at J to 4 bases, leaving 9 bases not matched to a gene. The CDR3 has 16 residues. The CDR3 nucleotides read TGTGCCAGTAGTATCCTACAGGGGGCCTTCTCCTATGGCTACACCTTC. This gives the protein CASSILQGAFSYGYTF.

This clone was recorded a few times. V and J are TRBV7-2 and TRBJ1-2; no clear D gene. This CDR3 has 15 residues. Germline V gene sequence: CDR1 SGHTA, CDR2 FQGNSA. The ends were cut back, 10 bases at V and 5 bases at J, with 23 bases in the middle. In DNA, the CDR3 is TGTGCCACCCTGTCTGGCCTTCAAGGAGCTTATGGCTACACCTTC. Its translation: CATLSGLQGAYGYTF.

CDR3 residues: CASSLSNYGYTF. The DNA for the CDR3 is TGTGCCAGCAGCTTAAGCAACTATGGCTACACCTTC. V is TRBV7-9 and J is TRBJ1-2; unclear D gene. Trimming cost V 2 bases and J 2 bases, with 3 bases left between them. Germline CDR1 and CDR2: SEHNR and FQNEAQ (reference sequence). The CDR3 length is 12 residues.